Reported below is one T cell receptor (beta chain). The sample comes from a study of control samples from healthy donors and cancer patients. CDR3 length: 16 residues. Germline CDR1 and CDR2: LNHDA and SQIVND (reference sequence). J gave up 9 bases and V 3 bases, and 13 bases lay outside the gene matches. Method: immunoSEQ multiplex PCR; TCRdb's copy keeps in-frame clones and lacks some. The sample holds 90,000 to 100,000 clones; about 81% are singletons and the top ten take about 36%. The sequence came from a man between 65 and 85 years old with lung cancer. Sample: PBMCs. The gene calls are TRBV19 and TRBJ2-1, with 8 positions matching TRBD2. DNA of the CDR3: TGTGCCAGTAGTATTAGGCGGGGGGCCATTAGTAGTGAGCAGTTCTTC. The encoded protein is CASSIRRGAISSEQFF.